This T cell receptor beta chain was observed in a study of regulatory T cells in long-lasting Graves disease. Study findings and constraints: Newly diagnosed disease favored TRBV20-1 and TRBJ2-1 over persistent disease. Persistent Graves' cases showed lower TCR diversity than newly diagnosed cases. What was studied was peripheral blood only, and not thyroid tissue.

Concerning this clonotype itself: Its matching antigen is unknown.

Time point denoted: persistent/refractory GD, antithyroid drugs over 5 years with positive TRAb. PBMC-derived RNA was used for the TCR library. The CDR3 totals 16 residues. Trimming shortened V by 4 bases and J by 2 bases, and 14 bases separated the two germline ends. Germline V CDR1 and CDR2: LGHNA, YSLEER. Investigators prepared the TCR beta libraries by applying iRepertoire HTBI primers and Arm-PCR of CDR3 regions. Source study methods: In the combined samples, 62 TRBV and 11 to 15 TRBJ segments were identified. TCRdb re-called the multiplex PCR reads with MiXCR, one entry per CDR3 protein. TCRdb, not the original authors, processed these V and J calls. The repertoire holds under 500,000 distinct CDR3 sequences, with about a fifth as singletons.

V is TRBV4-3 and J is TRBJ2-2, with D possibly TRBD1 on 7 matching bases. The starting material was peripheral blood mononuclear cells (PBMCs), obtained when the disease was refractory, from a patient treated with antithyroid drugs. The TCR comes from a female donor with Graves disease. The CDR3 loop reads CASSRGGTVNTGELFF. The CDR3 nucleotides read TGCGCCAGCAGCCGAGGAGGGACAGTTAACACCGGGGAGCTGTTTTTT.